A selection of T cell receptor beta chains follows, all from one sample in a study of shared clonotypes between healthy human individuals. This table comes from immunoSEQ multiplex PCR, and its TCRdb copy is limited to in-frame clones, with some not included. The top ten clones hold more than 0.95% of a sample with under 2,000,000 clones, over 85% of them seen once. The specimen was naive CD8+ T cells sorted from blood. The receptors here all came from a man aged 18 to 35 in good health. The CDR3 runs from the conserved cysteine through the conserved F or W. D genes are given only for firm matches. Size is omitted from some rows. Given values are once, few, many or a class for expanded clones.

D gene: NA
V gene: TRBV7-8
J gene: TRBJ2-7
clone size: NA
CDR3 protein: CASSKQGNFYEQYF
CDR3 DNA: TGTGCCAGCAGCAAGCAGGGGAATTTCTACGAGCAGTACTTC

D gene: TRBD1
V gene: TRBV27
J gene: TRBJ2-7
clone size: NA
CDR3 protein: CASSAGQGVRIYEQYF
CDR3 DNA: TGTGCCAGCAGCGCGGGACAGGGGGTCCGAATCTACGAGCAGTACTTC

D gene: NA
V gene: TRBV20-1
J gene: TRBJ2-7
clone size: few
CDR3 protein: CSARVVDEQYF
CDR3 DNA: TGCAGTGCTAGAGTTGTCGACGAGCAGTACTTC

D gene: TRBD2
V gene: TRBV29-1
J gene: TRBJ2-7
clone size: NA
CDR3 protein: CSVTGTSGDSSYEQYF
CDR3 DNA: TGCAGCGTCACCGGGACTAGCGGCGACAGCTCCTACGAGCAGTACTTC

D gene: NA
V gene: TRBV6-6
J gene: TRBJ2-7
clone size: NA
CDR3 protein: CASSPAAAYEQYF
CDR3 DNA: TGTGCCAGCTCTCCGGCGGCAGCCTACGAGCAGTACTTC

D gene: NA
V gene: TRBV7-9
J gene: TRBJ2-7
clone size: NA
CDR3 protein: CASSFGQGFSYEQYF
CDR3 DNA: TGTGCCAGCAGCTTTGGGCAGGGGTTCTCCTACGAGCAGTACTTC

D gene: NA
V gene: TRBV9
J gene: TRBJ1-1
clone size: NA
CDR3 protein: CASSVGEEGRGTEAFF
CDR3 DNA: TGTGCCAGCAGCGTAGGGGAGGAGGGGCGGGGAACTGAAGCTTTCTTT

D gene: TRBD2
V gene: TRBV4-1
J gene: TRBJ2-2
clone size: once
CDR3 protein: CASSPDSGANTGELFF
CDR3 DNA: TGCGCCAGCAGTCCGGATAGCGGGGCGAACACCGGGGAGCTGTTTTTT

D gene: NA
V gene: TRBV11-2
J gene: TRBJ1-5
clone size: NA
CDR3 protein: CASSFGRGSDQPQHF
CDR3 DNA: TGTGCCAGCAGCTTTGGACGGGGGAGCGATCAGCCCCAGCATTTT

D gene: NA
V gene: TRBV19
J gene: TRBJ2-2
clone size: NA
CDR3 protein: CASSMGGYTGELFF
CDR3 DNA: TGTGCCAGTAGTATGGGGGGCTACACCGGGGAGCTGTTTTTT

D gene: NA
V gene: TRBV2
J gene: TRBJ1-6
clone size: NA
CDR3 protein: CASSDAVDSSYNSPLHF
CDR3 DNA: TGTGCCAGCAGTGACGCGGTGGACAGCTCCTATAATTCACCCCTCCACTTT

D gene: NA
V gene: TRBV4-1
J gene: TRBJ2-5
clone size: NA
CDR3 protein: CASSSSYLAEGEETQYF
CDR3 DNA: TGCGCCAGCAGCTCCTCATACCTAGCGGAGGGGGAAGAGACCCAGTACTTC

D gene: NA
V gene: TRBV5-6
J gene: TRBJ2-2
clone size: NA
CDR3 protein: CASSLPGEGARTGELFF
CDR3 DNA: TGTGCCAGCAGCTTACCAGGGGAGGGGGCGCGGACCGGGGAGCTGTTTTTT

D gene: TRBD2
V gene: TRBV7-9
J gene: TRBJ2-7
clone size: NA
CDR3 protein: CASSTGTSGHYEQYF
CDR3 DNA: TGTGCCAGCAGCACCGGGACTAGCGGACATTACGAGCAGTACTTC

D gene: NA
V gene: TRBV10-3
J gene: TRBJ1-3
clone size: NA
CDR3 protein: CAISEDMAGNTIYF
CDR3 DNA: TGTGCCATCAGTGAGGACATGGCTGGAAACACCATATATTTT

D gene: NA
V gene: TRBV12-2
J gene: TRBJ2-3
clone size: NA
CDR3 protein: CASRPPSPPQSYTDTQYF
CDR3 DNA: TGTGCAAGTCGCCCCCCATCGCCCCCACAGTCTTACACAGATACGCAGTATTTT

D gene: NA
V gene: TRBV28
J gene: TRBJ1-3
clone size: NA
CDR3 protein: CASSLGGTGNTIYF
CDR3 DNA: TGTGCCAGCAGTTTAGGGGGTACGGGAAACACCATATATTTT

D gene: NA
V gene: TRBV30
J gene: TRBJ2-3
clone size: NA
CDR3 protein: CAWSYSTDTQYF
CDR3 DNA: TGTGCCTGGAGCTACAGCACAGATACGCAGTATTTT

D gene: NA
V gene: TRBV6-1
J gene: TRBJ2-1
clone size: NA
CDR3 protein: CASSEPNEQFF
CDR3 DNA: TGTGCCAGCAGTGAACCCAATGAGCAGTTCTTC

D gene: NA
V gene: TRBV7-9
J gene: TRBJ2-5
clone size: once
CDR3 protein: CASSLELTREETQYF
CDR3 DNA: TGTGCCAGCAGCTTAGAACTGACCCGAGAAGAGACCCAGTACTTC

D gene: NA
V gene: TRBV28
J gene: TRBJ2-7
clone size: NA
CDR3 protein: CASSYAEAPRQYF
CDR3 DNA: TGTGCCAGCAGTTACGCAGAGGCCCCACGGCAGTACTTC

D gene: NA
V gene: TRBV9
J gene: TRBJ2-7
clone size: NA
CDR3 protein: CASSVGREGAYEQYF
CDR3 DNA: TGTGCCAGCAGCGTAGGCAGGGAGGGGGCCTACGAGCAGTACTTC

D gene: NA
V gene: TRBV5-1
J gene: TRBJ2-7
clone size: NA
CDR3 protein: CASSTGLSYEQYF
CDR3 DNA: TGCGCCAGCAGCACCGGACTGTCCTACGAGCAGTACTTC

D gene: TRBD2
V gene: TRBV7-6
J gene: TRBJ2-1
clone size: NA
CDR3 protein: CASSLPAGGYDEQFF
CDR3 DNA: TGTGCCAGCAGCTTACCAGCGGGAGGGTACGATGAGCAGTTCTTC

D gene: NA
V gene: TRBV10-3
J gene: TRBJ2-7
clone size: NA
CDR3 protein: CAISEPFGGSYEQYF
CDR3 DNA: TGTGCCATCAGTGAGCCTTTCGGGGGCTCCTACGAGCAGTACTTC

D gene: NA
V gene: TRBV6-5
J gene: TRBJ1-5
clone size: NA
CDR3 protein: CASSYAGNQPQHF
CDR3 DNA: TGTGCCAGCAGTTACGCCGGGAATCAGCCCCAGCATTTT

D gene: NA
V gene: TRBV27
J gene: TRBJ1-4
clone size: NA
CDR3 protein: CASSLRANLATNEKLFF
CDR3 DNA: TGTGCCAGCAGTTTACGGGCAAACCTTGCAACTAATGAAAAACTGTTTTTT

D gene: TRBD1
V gene: TRBV19
J gene: TRBJ2-7
clone size: once
CDR3 protein: CASSSGQGGYEQYF
CDR3 DNA: TGTGCCAGTAGCTCGGGACAGGGAGGCTACGAGCAGTACTTC

D gene: TRBD1
V gene: TRBV27
J gene: TRBJ2-2
clone size: NA
CDR3 protein: CASKTDRGSGELFF
CDR3 DNA: TGTGCCAGCAAAACGGACAGGGGGTCCGGGGAGCTGTTTTTT

D gene: NA
V gene: TRBV5-8
J gene: TRBJ2-2
clone size: NA
CDR3 protein: CASSFIETGELFF
CDR3 DNA: TGTGCCAGCAGCTTTATAGAGACCGGGGAGCTGTTTTTT

D gene: TRBD2
V gene: TRBV7-7
J gene: TRBJ2-1
clone size: NA
CDR3 protein: CASSLVAGGHNEQFF
CDR3 DNA: TGTGCTAGCAGCTTAGTAGCGGGGGGCCACAATGAGCAGTTCTTC

D gene: TRBD1
V gene: TRBV9
J gene: TRBJ2-7
clone size: NA
CDR3 protein: CASSPSGTDYEQYF
CDR3 DNA: TGTGCCAGCAGCCCCTCCGGGACAGACTACGAGCAGTACTTC

D gene: NA
V gene: TRBV13
J gene: TRBJ1-1
clone size: NA
CDR3 protein: CASRSGGNTEAFF
CDR3 DNA: TGTGCCAGCAGGTCCGGGGGGAACACTGAAGCTTTCTTT

D gene: NA
V gene: TRBV6-8
J gene: TRBJ1-1
clone size: NA
CDR3 protein: CASSYQTGMSTEAFF
CDR3 DNA: TGTGCCAGCAGTTACCAAACAGGGATGAGCACTGAAGCTTTCTTT

D gene: TRBD2
V gene: TRBV19
J gene: TRBJ2-1
clone size: NA
CDR3 protein: CASSSAGTSGYEQFF
CDR3 DNA: TGTGCCAGTAGTTCCGCCGGGACTAGCGGGTATGAGCAGTTCTTC

D gene: TRBD1
V gene: TRBV27
J gene: TRBJ2-3
clone size: NA
CDR3 protein: CASSLTGVVNTQYF
CDR3 DNA: TGTGCCAGCAGTCTGACAGGGGTAGTGAATACGCAGTATTTT

D gene: NA
V gene: TRBV27
J gene: TRBJ2-2
clone size: NA
CDR3 protein: CASSLVGFTGELFF
CDR3 DNA: TGTGCCAGCAGTTTAGTAGGGTTCACCGGGGAGCTGTTTTTT

D gene: NA
V gene: TRBV6-5
J gene: TRBJ2-5
clone size: few
CDR3 protein: CASSYSGETQYF
CDR3 DNA: TGTGCCAGCAGTTACTCGGGAGAGACCCAGTACTTC

D gene: NA
V gene: TRBV27
J gene: TRBJ1-4
clone size: NA
CDR3 protein: CATSVGGAGEKLFF
CDR3 DNA: TGTGCCACCTCCGTCGGGGGCGCCGGTGAAAAACTGTTTTTT

D gene: NA
V gene: TRBV2
J gene: TRBJ2-7
clone size: once
CDR3 protein: CASSSGAEQYF
CDR3 DNA: TGTGCCAGCAGTTCAGGGGCCGAGCAGTACTTC

D gene: TRBD1
V gene: TRBV13
J gene: TRBJ2-7
clone size: NA
CDR3 protein: CASSTGTGGRHEQYF
CDR3 DNA: TGTGCCAGCAGCACCGGGACAGGGGGCAGGCACGAGCAGTACTTC

D gene: TRBD1
V gene: TRBV19
J gene: TRBJ1-2
clone size: NA
CDR3 protein: CASWRDREGGDGYTF
CDR3 DNA: TGTGCCAGTTGGCGGGACAGGGAAGGTGGCGATGGCTACACCTTC

D gene: NA
V gene: TRBV9
J gene: TRBJ1-6
clone size: NA
CDR3 protein: CASSDPQGNNSPLHF
CDR3 DNA: TGTGCCAGCAGCGACCCTCAGGGAAACAATTCACCCCTCCACTTT

D gene: NA
V gene: TRBV10-2
J gene: TRBJ2-5
clone size: NA
CDR3 protein: CASSEPGSPQETQYF
CDR3 DNA: TGCGCCAGCAGTGAGCCGGGATCCCCCCAAGAGACCCAGTACTTC

D gene: NA
V gene: TRBV6-5
J gene: TRBJ1-1
clone size: NA
CDR3 protein: CASSRTDVNTEAFF
CDR3 DNA: TGTGCCAGCAGTCGGACAGATGTGAACACTGAAGCTTTCTTT

D gene: NA
V gene: TRBV27
J gene: TRBJ2-7
clone size: NA
CDR3 protein: CASSFGGVSYEQYF
CDR3 DNA: TGTGCCAGCAGTTTCGGGGGAGTCTCCTACGAGCAGTACTTC

D gene: NA
V gene: TRBV18
J gene: TRBJ1-1
clone size: NA
CDR3 protein: CASSPSRGGLMNTEAFF
CDR3 DNA: TGTGCCAGCTCACCCAGTCGGGGGGGACTAATGAACACTGAAGCTTTCTTT

D gene: NA
V gene: TRBV11-1
J gene: TRBJ2-4
clone size: NA
CDR3 protein: CASSLTSSVLAKNIQYF
CDR3 DNA: TGTGCCAGCAGCTTAACCTCCTCCGTGCTAGCCAAAAACATTCAGTACTTC